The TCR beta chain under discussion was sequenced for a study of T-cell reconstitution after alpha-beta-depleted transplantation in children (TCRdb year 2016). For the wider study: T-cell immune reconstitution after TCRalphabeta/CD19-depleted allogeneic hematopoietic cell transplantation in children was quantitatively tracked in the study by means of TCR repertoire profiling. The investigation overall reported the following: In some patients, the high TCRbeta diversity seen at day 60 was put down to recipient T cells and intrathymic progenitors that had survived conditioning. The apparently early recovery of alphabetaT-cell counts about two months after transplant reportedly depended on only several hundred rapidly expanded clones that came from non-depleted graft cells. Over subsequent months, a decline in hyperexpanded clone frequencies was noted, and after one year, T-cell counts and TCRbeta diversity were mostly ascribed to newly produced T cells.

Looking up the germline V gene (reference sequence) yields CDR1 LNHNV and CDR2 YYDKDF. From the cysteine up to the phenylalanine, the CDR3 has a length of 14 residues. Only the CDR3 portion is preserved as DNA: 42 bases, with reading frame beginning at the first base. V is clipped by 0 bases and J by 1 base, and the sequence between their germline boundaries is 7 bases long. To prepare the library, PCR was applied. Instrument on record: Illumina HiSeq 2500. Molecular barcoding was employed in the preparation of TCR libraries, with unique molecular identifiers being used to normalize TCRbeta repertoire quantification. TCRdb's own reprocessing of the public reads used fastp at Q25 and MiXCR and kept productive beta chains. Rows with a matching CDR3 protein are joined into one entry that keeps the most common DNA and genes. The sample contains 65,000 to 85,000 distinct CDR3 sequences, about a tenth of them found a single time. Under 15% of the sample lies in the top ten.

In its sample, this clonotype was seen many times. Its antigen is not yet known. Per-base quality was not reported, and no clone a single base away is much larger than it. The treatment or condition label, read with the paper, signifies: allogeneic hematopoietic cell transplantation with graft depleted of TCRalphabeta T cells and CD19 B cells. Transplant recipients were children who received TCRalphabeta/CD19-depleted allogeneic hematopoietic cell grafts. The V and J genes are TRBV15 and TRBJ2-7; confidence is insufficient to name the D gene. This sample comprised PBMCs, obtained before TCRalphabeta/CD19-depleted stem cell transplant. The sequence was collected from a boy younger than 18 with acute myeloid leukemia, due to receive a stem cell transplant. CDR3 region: CATSRDRPSYEQYF. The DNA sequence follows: TGTGCCACCAGCAGAGATCGTCCGTCCTACGAGCAGTACTTC.